This TCR beta chain was captured by sequencing in a study of blood T cell repertoires in COVID-19. Study-wide context: Both acute and convalescent COVID-19 samples were obtained from the United States, Italy and Spain.

This CDR3 has 15 residues. The V and J ends lost 4 bases and 3 bases, in that order; junction bases with no gene match: 7. Looked up from germline, CDR1 is SGDLS and CDR2 is YYNGEE. Seattle participants joined during active infection and were tracked over time. The authors' processing: Estimation of nucleated cell counts was performed using reference gene primer amplification. Profiling relied on immunoSEQ multiplex PCR, and the TCRdb table lists in-frame clones only, not all of them. Clone size and V and J calls were adopted from that table, with D and trimming inferred from the DNA. The sample has about 160,000 clones; 92% are singletons.

This chain links TRBV9 with TRBJ2-3; TRBD2 aligns across 8 bases. The TCR originated in a man aged 25-45 years with COVID-19, enrolled during active disease. The sequencing sample was made of peripheral blood. The CDR3: CASSPSGGLTDTQYF. DNA of the CDR3: TGTGCCAGCAGCCCCAGCGGGGGCCTTACAGATACGCAGTATTTT.